These 12 T cell receptor beta chains were all obtained from the same sample, sequenced in a study of blood T cell repertoires in COVID-19. Some clones are missing from TCRdb's copy, which holds only in-frame ones; the method was immunoSEQ multiplex PCR. The table has 75,000 to 90,000 clones, around nine tenths seen once; the top ten hold about 5%. Sequenced material: peripheral blood. The origin of the receptors is a man in his fifties or sixties with active or convalescent COVID-19.

This clone has a single count. This chain joins TRBV4-1 and TRBJ1-5; D uncertain. Per the germline V gene, CDR1 is MGHRA and CDR2 is YSYEKL. The CDR3 is 17 residues long. With 2 bases removed from V and 4 bases from J, the gap between germline ends came to 18 bases. CDR3 DNA: TGCGCCAGCAGCCAAAGAGACGGGAGAATCGGGAATCAGCCCCAGCATTTT. This gives the protein CASSQRDGRIGNQPQHF.

The V call is TRBV28, the J call TRBJ2-3, with TRBD2 as a possible D gene (5 bases). The CDR3 spans 15 residues. CDR1 and CDR2 from the germline V gene are MDHEN and SYDVKM. The V end lost 4 bases, the J end lost 1 base, and 12 bases lay between the germline ends. CDR3 sequence: CASSWRRGGTDTQYF. The CDR3 bases are TGTGCCAGCAGTTGGAGGAGAGGAGGCACAGATACGCAGTATTTT.

This chain joins TRBV7-2 and TRBJ2-1; 7 bases map to TRBD1. The CDR3 extends over 15 amino acids. V gave up 1 base and J gave up 5 bases; unmatched junction bases: 5. The germline gives CDR1 SGHTA, CDR2 FQGNSA. CDR3 protein: CASSLVGGANNEQFF. The CDR3 DNA reads TGTGCCAGCAGCTTAGTAGGGGGCGCAAACAATGAGCAGTTCTTC.

The genes are TRBV4-1 and TRBJ2-1; D is possibly TRBD2 (6 bases). Trimming removed 6 bases at V and 8 bases at J, with 23 bases between. Per the germline V gene, CDR1 is MGHRA and CDR2 is YSYEKL. The CDR3 totals 16 residues. Here the CDR3 reads CASRSHQRAGHYEQFF. The DNA of the CDR3 is TGCGCCAGCAGGTCTCATCAGCGGGCGGGCCACTATGAGCAGTTCTTC.

CDR3 protein: CASSLGASEYNEQFF. CDR3 DNA: TGTGCCAGCAGCTTGGGGGCTAGCGAGTACAATGAGCAGTTCTTC. The rearrangement joins TRBV5-4 to TRBJ2-1, with a possible D match to TRBD2 (6 bases). Germline CDR1 SGHNT, CDR2 YYREEE (reference sequence). CDR3 length equals 15 residues. V dropped 0 bases and J dropped 4 bases, with 11 bases sitting between them. The full variable domain, in which reference TRBV5-4 and TRBJ2-1 provide the parts outside the CDR3, is ETGVTQSPTHLIKTRGQQVTLRCSSQSGHNTVSWYQQALGQGPQFIFQYYREEENGRGNFPPRFSGLQFPNYSSELNVNALELDDSALYLCASSLGASEYNEQFFGPGTRLTVL.

This clone was picked up one time. The CDR3 is CASSTRGVRNTEAFF. CDR3 sequence (DNA): TGTGCCAGCAGTACCCGGGGGGTACGGAACACTGAAGCTTTCTTT. This rearrangement joins TRBV28 to TRBJ1-1, with a tentative D call TRBD1 (5 bases). The germline V gene encodes CDR1 MDHEN and CDR2 SYDVKM. This CDR3 spans 15 amino acids. V lost 5 bases and J lost 1, with 14 bases in between.

This rearrangement joins TRBV6-5 to TRBJ2-5; a possible D gene is TRBD1 (7 bases). Trimming took 10 bases from V and 4 from J, leaving 13 bases between them. The CDR3 totals 12 residues. Germline CDR1 and CDR2: MNHEY and SVGAGI. The CDR3 coding sequence is TGTGCCACCAGGCGGGACAGAGAGACCCAGTACTTC. This translates into CATRRDRETQYF.

This clone was counted a single time. This CDR3 reads CATGTSGGGHSTDTQYF. CDR3 DNA sequence: TGTGCCACCGGGACTAGCGGGGGCGGGCATAGCACAGATACGCAGTATTTT. This chain links TRBV10-3 with TRBJ2-3; 14 bases map to TRBD2. The V gene's germline CDR1 is ENHRY and CDR2 SYGVKD. This CDR3 is built from 17 residues. The trim removed 10 bases at V and 0 bases at J, leaving 9 bases unmatched.

The chain combines TRBV15 with TRBJ1-4; D remains unclear. The germline V gene has CDR1 LNHNV and CDR2 YYDKDF (reference sequence). The CDR3 has 12 amino acids. V shed 1 base and J shed 8 bases, with 5 bases lying between them. In DNA, the CDR3 is TGTGCCACCAGCAGAGCCCGGGAAAAACTGTTTTTT. It translates to CATSRAREKLFF.

The CDR3 here is CASSYTGDTGELFF. Written as DNA, the CDR3 is TGCGCCAGCAGCTATACGGGGGATACCGGGGAGCTGTTTTTT. The chain is built from TRBV5-1 and TRBJ2-2; the D gene is possibly TRBD2 (6 bases). The CDR3 is 14 amino acids. From germline, CDR1 is SGHRS and CDR2 YFSETQ. Between the trimmed V and J ends, which lost 3 bases and 5 bases, there was a span of 11 bases.

This clone appeared once. V gene TRBV5-1 combines with J gene TRBJ2-1; 12 bases are a match to TRBD1. V dropped 4 bases and J dropped 9; count of bases not matched to a gene: 5. From germline, CDR1 is SGHRS and CDR2 YFSETQ. The CDR3 is made up of 14 amino acids. Here the CDR3 DNA reads TGCGCCAGCAGCGGGGACAGGGGGCTTGGTGAGCAGTTCTTC. Its translation is CASSGDRGLGEQFF.

This sequence joins TRBV10-3 and TRBJ2-5, with TRBD2 matching 15 bases. Germline lookup yields CDR1 ENHRY and CDR2 SYGVKD. After removal of 6 bases from V and 1 base from J, the junction contained 6 bases not matched to a gene. The CDR3 is 17 amino acids. The CDR3 is CAISTGTSGGLQETQYF. The CDR3 DNA follows: TGTGCCATCAGCACTGGGACTAGCGGGGGGCTCCAAGAGACCCAGTACTTC.